This T cell receptor beta chain stems from a study of Ad26.COV2.S vaccination and SARS-CoV-2 variants. V lost 10 bases to trimming and J lost 1 base, with 17 bases between them. CDR1 is MDHEN and CDR2 is SYDVKM in the germline V gene. The CDR3 totals 15 residues. The table came from immunoSEQ multiplex PCR; TCRdb's copy has only in-frame clones and leaves some out. The table lists 300,000 to 400,000 clones, around 89% of them singletons. Treatment denoted: roughly 18 received Ad26.COV2.S at low or high dose, single or two shots; 5 received placebo; per-sample allocation not given. Specimens were obtained on day 63 following the first vaccine or placebo injection.

This sequence was found in a person between 18 and 59 years old who received the Ad26.COV2.S COVID-19 vaccine or a placebo. The chain couples TRBV28 to TRBJ1-5, with D possibly matching TRBD1 (5 bases). The material sequenced was peripheral blood, taken in a trial of Ad26.COV2.S vaccine versus placebo. The CDR3 sequence is CATTKAGISNQPQHF. The CDR3 nucleotides read TGTGCCACAACTAAGGCAGGGATAAGCAATCAGCCCCAGCATTTT.